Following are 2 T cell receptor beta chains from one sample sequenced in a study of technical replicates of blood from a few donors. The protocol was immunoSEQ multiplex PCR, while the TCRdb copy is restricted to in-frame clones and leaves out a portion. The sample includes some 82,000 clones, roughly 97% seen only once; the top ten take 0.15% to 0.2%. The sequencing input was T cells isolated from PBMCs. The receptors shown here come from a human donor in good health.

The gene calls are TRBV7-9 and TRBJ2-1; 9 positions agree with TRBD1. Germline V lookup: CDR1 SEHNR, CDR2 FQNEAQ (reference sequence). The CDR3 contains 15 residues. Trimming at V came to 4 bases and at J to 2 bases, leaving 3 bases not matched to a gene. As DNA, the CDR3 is TGTGCCAGCAGCTCCACAGGGGGCCCCTACAATGAGCAGTTCTTC. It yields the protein CASSSTGGPYNEQFF.

CDR3 nucleotides: TGTGCCACGTCCGAAGAAGGGGGCAGCCAAGAGACCCAGTACTTC. Translating it yields CATSEEGGSQETQYF. The genes are TRBV15 and TRBJ2-5, with 7 bases identical to TRBD1. This CDR3 contains 15 residues. J lost 1 base, V lost 9 bases, and 11 bases had no gene match. Germline assignment: CDR1 LNHNV and CDR2 YYDKDF (reference sequence).